The subject of this entry is one TCR beta chain. This clone is a singleton in its sample. Its binding antigen is unknown. There are no base qualities to consult, and no much larger clone falls within one base. The immunoSEQ Assay, a bias-controlled multiplex PCR, was used to amplify TCRbeta CDR3 regions from genomic DNA. The authors processed their data as follows. The number of nucleated cells in each sample was estimated by amplification of reference gene primers within the assay. To quantify the absolute abundance of each unique TCRbeta CDR3 rearrangement, sequence reads were collapsed and filtered. Productive Simpson clonality was computed per sample as the square root of Simpson's diversity index over productive rearrangements. TCRdb limited this immuneACCESS table to in-frame rearrangements with V and J called. A share of clones is missing; checked studies link under half to unresolved V genes, and the rest is unexplained. The DNA gave D and trimming, while V, J and clone size come from that table. In this sample the table shows about 430,000 clones, about 88% of which occur a single time. Jointly, the top ten make up about 1.5% of the sample.

This sample was included in a study of blood T cell repertoires in COVID-19 (dated by TCRdb to the early 2020s). About the investigation overall: Collaborator samples came from the United States, Italy and Spain and covered acute and convalescent phases of COVID-19. The prospective study material was composed of cDNA or gDNA derived from T cells, B-cell-depleted T cells, or PBMCs. Subjects who had been exposed to COVID-19, were actively infected with it, or had recovered from it provided the deeply sampled blood TCRbeta repertoires that made up the dataset. The repertoires were released in a freely available public database meant as a resource for research on the immune response to SARS-CoV-2. Samples came from the ongoing ImmuneRACE study (first 160 participants) plus 1,254 subjects from 6 global collaborators. A de-identified subject ID, COVID-19 status, age in years and sex were almost always included in the sample metadata. Where HLA class I and class II types were available, the types were taken from metadata supplied by the sample provider, not from assay-based typing.

Participants in the prospective study were aged roughly 18 to 90 years, lived in some 24 United States geographic areas, and enrolled through a virtual design. Cohort assignment in the prospective study relied on participant-reported clinical history from a screening survey and a study questionnaire. A participant counted as exposed if, within 2 weeks of entering the study, that participant had been in contact with someone who had a PCR-confirmed or clinician-diagnosed COVID-19 case. In the prospective study, mobile phlebotomists collected whole blood, serum and a nasopharyngeal or oropharyngeal swab from each participant. Prospective study participants could optionally give additional blood draws and questionnaires over an approximately two-month period. Before DNA extraction, blood samples from the prospective study were shipped at room temperature or frozen. General study outcomes and caveats: The amount of clinical and demographic metadata varied by source and participant and was provided uncurated.

Looking up the germline V gene yields CDR1 MGHDK and CDR2 SYGVNS. Trimming takes 8 bases from V and 1 base from J, and the germline ends sit 9 bases apart. Spanning cysteine to phenylalanine, the CDR3 consists of 13 amino acids. This entry keeps only the CDR3 DNA: 39 bases, framed from base 1. The origin of this receptor is a woman aged 18-30 years who had been exposed to COVID-19. The chain uses TRBV25-1 and TRBJ1-3; no D gene call is confident. Material for sequencing was PBMCs or T cells enriched from blood (not recorded which). The sequenced DNA is TGTGCCAGCGCCCGGGGTTCTGGAAACACCATATATTTT. Its protein is CASARGSGNTIYF.